This TCR beta chain was observed in a study of OX40 agonist ivuxolimab in advanced cancers. For the study at large: Those enrolled were around 87% male, with a mean age of about 66 years and ages from roughly 20 to 85.

Per germline, CDR1 MNHNY and CDR2 SVGAGI (reference sequence). The junction had 13 bases not matched to a gene; V was cut back by 4 bases and J by 5 bases. The CDR3 loop spans 16 amino acids. This clone came up once. Repertoires were generated with immunoSEQ multiplex PCR, while TCRdb's copy carries only in-frame clones and drops some. The sample holds about 80,000 clones, approximately 90% seen once. This receptor was identified in an adult with an advanced solid tumor such as melanoma, head and neck, liver or kidney cancer. The sample here was CD4+ or CD8+ T cells sorted from blood, taken in a trial of the OX40 agonist ivuxolimab. The rearrangement joins TRBV6-6 to TRBJ1-1, with 7 bases fitting TRBD1. CDR3 nucleotides: TGTGCCAGCAGTTGGGAATTCGACAGGGAAGGGACTGAAGCTTTCTTT. It encodes CASSWEFDREGTEAFF.